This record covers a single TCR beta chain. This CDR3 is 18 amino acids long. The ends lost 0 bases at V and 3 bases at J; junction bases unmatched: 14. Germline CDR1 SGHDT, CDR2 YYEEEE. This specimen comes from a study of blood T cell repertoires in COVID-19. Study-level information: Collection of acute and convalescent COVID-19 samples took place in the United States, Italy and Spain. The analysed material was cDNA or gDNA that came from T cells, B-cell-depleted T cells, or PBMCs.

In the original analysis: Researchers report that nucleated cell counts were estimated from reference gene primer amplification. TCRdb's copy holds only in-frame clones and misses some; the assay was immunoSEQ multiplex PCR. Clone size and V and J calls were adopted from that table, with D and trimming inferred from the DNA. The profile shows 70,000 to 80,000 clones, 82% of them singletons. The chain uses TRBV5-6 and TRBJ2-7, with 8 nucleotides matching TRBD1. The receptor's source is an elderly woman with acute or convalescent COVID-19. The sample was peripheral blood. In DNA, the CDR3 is TGTGCCAGCAGCTTGGGTCGGGCTTCGGGACAGGCCTTCTACGAGCAGTACTTC. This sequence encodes CASSLGRASGQAFYEQYF.